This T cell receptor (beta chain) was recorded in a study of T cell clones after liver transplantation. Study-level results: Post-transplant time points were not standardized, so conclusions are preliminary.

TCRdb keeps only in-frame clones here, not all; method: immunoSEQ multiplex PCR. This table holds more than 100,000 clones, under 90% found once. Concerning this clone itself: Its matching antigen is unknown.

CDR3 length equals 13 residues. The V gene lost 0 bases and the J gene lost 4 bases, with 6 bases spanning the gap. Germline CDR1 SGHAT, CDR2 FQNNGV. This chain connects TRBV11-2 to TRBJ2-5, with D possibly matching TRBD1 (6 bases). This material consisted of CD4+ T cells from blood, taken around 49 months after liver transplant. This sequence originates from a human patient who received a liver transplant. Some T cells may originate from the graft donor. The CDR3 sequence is CASSLDRGETQYF. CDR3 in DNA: TGTGCCAGCAGCTTAGACAGGGGAGAGACCCAGTACTTC.